Sequencing of this T cell receptor beta chain was carried out in a study of CXCR3-negative and CXCR3-positive naive CD8 T cells. The CDR3 loop spans 16 amino acids. In germline, CDR1 is SGHRS, CDR2 YFSETQ. Note on this clonotype: Its target is not known.

Each TRB cDNA library was prepared by 5' RACE (with UMI labels). TCRdb reprocessed the 5' RACE reads; each CDR3 protein has one entry and no DNA is given. Its table lists about 89,000 distinct CDR3 sequences. Study results and limitations: CXCR3-positive naive cells had more hydrophobic TRB CDR3s than CXCR3-negative naive cells.

The gene calls are TRBV5-1 and TRBJ2-2. The origin of this receptor is a human donor in good health. Some clones in this sample may be carry-over from other donors' samples. Sequencing was carried out using naive CXCR3+ CD8+ T cells from blood. Indicated subset: CD45RO-CCR7+CD27+CD95- naive CD8+ T cells expressing CXCR3 (TNR3+). The CDR3 spells CASSLLFPLDTGELFF.